The 10 T cell receptor beta chains reported below all come from one sample, sequenced in a study of blood T cell repertoires in COVID-19. Sequenced by immunoSEQ multiplex PCR; TCRdb stores in-frame clones only, minus some. The data contain around 350,000 clones, around 84% of them singletons. What was sequenced was peripheral blood. These receptors came from a human donor in a cohort sampled during active COVID-19.

J is TRBJ1-5 and V is TRBV6-4, with TRBD1 matching over 8 bases. J gave up 3 bases and V 2 bases, and 6 bases lay outside the gene matches. The CDR3 loop spans 16 amino acids. Germline CDR1 and CDR2: MRHNA and SNTAGT. Written as DNA, the CDR3 is TGTGCCAGCAGTGACCCAGGACAGGGATACAATCAGCCCCAGCATTTT. Amino acid sequence: CASSDPGQGYNQPQHF.

The chain employs TRBV10-3 and TRBJ1-2; 8 bases are a match to TRBD1. The V segment lost 2 bases and the J segment 2 bases; nucleotides outside the gene matches: 4. The CDR3 covers 15 residues. In germline, CDR1 is ENHRY, CDR2 SYGVKD. DNA of the CDR3: TGTGCCATCAGTGAGGGACAGGGCCAAAACTATGGCTACACCTTC. It yields the protein CAISEGQGQNYGYTF.

The V and J genes are TRBV5-5 and TRBJ1-5; 11 nucleotides agree with TRBD1. CDR3 length: 19 residues. The J segment lost 2 bases and the V segment lost 1 base, leaving 11 bases of the junction unmatched. The germline gives CDR1 SGHKS, CDR2 YYEKEE (reference sequence). As DNA, the CDR3 is TGTGCCAGCAGCTTGCCCCGGGACAGGGGGTTCCGGCGCAATCAGCCCCAGCATTTT. Its protein product is CASSLPRDRGFRRNQPQHF. Combining the CDR3 with reference TRBV5-5 and TRBJ1-5 gives the whole variable domain DAGVTQSPTHLIKTRGQQVTLRCSPISGHKSVSWYQQVLGQGPQFIFQYYEKEERGRGNFPDRFSARQFPNYSSELNVNALLLGDSALYLCASSLPRDRGFRRNQPQHFGDGTRLSIL.

The chain recombines TRBV19 with TRBJ1-5; D may be TRBD1 (6 bases). Germline CDR1 LNHDA, CDR2 SQIVND (reference sequence). This CDR3 contains 15 residues. Between the trimmed V and J ends, which lost 7 bases and 7 bases, there was a span of 20 bases. The CDR3 protein is CASNLGRGTIQPQHF. The CDR3 DNA is TGTGCCAGTAACCTAGGCAGGGGAACGATCCAGCCCCAGCATTTT.

CDR3 sequence: CASSLTGGLYKNIQYF. The CDR3 DNA is TGTGCCAGCAGTTTAACCGGAGGGTTATACAAAAACATTCAGTACTTC. The V call is TRBV28, the J call TRBJ2-4; possibly TRBD2 for D (6 bases). CDR3 length equals 16 residues. Germline V gene sequence: CDR1 MDHEN, CDR2 SYDVKM. With 2 bases removed from V and 3 bases from J, the gap between germline ends came to 14 bases.

The rearrangement joins TRBV9 to TRBJ1-5, with D uncertain. V lost 0 bases, J lost 2 bases, and 9 bases lay in between. The CDR3 covers 15 residues. Looked up from germline, CDR1 is SGDLS and CDR2 is YYNGEE. The CDR3 sequence: CASSVDGDRNQPQHF. CDR3 sequence (DNA): TGTGCCAGCAGCGTAGATGGAGACCGCAATCAGCCCCAGCATTTT.

The sample holds one count of this clone. This sequence joins TRBV10-2 and TRBJ1-1; TRBD1 aligns across 11 bases. The V gene's germline CDR1 is WSHSY and CDR2 SAAADI. Germline trimming cut 6 bases from V and 4 bases from J; bases unmatched to any gene: 7. The CDR3 sequence is 15 residues long. The DNA of the CDR3 is TGCGCCAGCAGATCGAAGGGGACAGGGGGCACTGAAGCTTTCTTT. Translating it yields CASRSKGTGGTEAFF.

This chain joins TRBV5-4 and TRBJ1-4; 7 bases agree with TRBD1. Germline V lookup: CDR1 SGHNT, CDR2 YYREEE (reference sequence). The CDR3 consists of 16 residues. V lost 0 bases, J lost 3 bases, and 5 bases stayed unmatched. CDR3 coding DNA: TGTGCCAGCAGCTTGGGAGTCCAGGGGGCTAATGAAAAACTGTTTTTT. This encodes CASSLGVQGANEKLFF.

The rearrangement joins TRBV19 to TRBJ2-1; 9 nucleotides align to TRBD2. Germline V lookup: CDR1 LNHDA, CDR2 SQIVND (reference sequence). The CDR3 consists of 17 residues. J was trimmed by 4 bases and V by 0 bases; bases with no gene match: 7. CDR3 loop: CASSIDPLAGQYNEQFF. The CDR3 DNA sequence: TGTGCCAGTAGTATAGACCCGCTAGCGGGGCAATACAATGAGCAGTTCTTC.

The rearrangement uses TRBV7-9 and TRBJ2-1; TRBD1 aligns across 7 bases. Unmatched junction bases numbered 7, after V lost 4 bases and J lost 4 bases. The CDR3 sequence is 15 residues long. The germline V gene has CDR1 SEHNR and CDR2 FQNEAQ (reference sequence). CDR3 sequence: CASSSGQRAYNEQFF. The CDR3 DNA reads as TGTGCCAGCAGCTCGGGACAGAGAGCTTACAATGAGCAGTTCTTC.